The 5 T cell receptor beta chains given below trace back to one sample, sequenced in a study of blood T cell repertoires in COVID-19. The data were produced by immunoSEQ multiplex PCR, yet TCRdb's version contains in-frame clones alone and is incomplete. The table includes under 200,000 clones, about 86% detected once. The sequenced sample consisted of peripheral blood. The receptor set was obtained from a woman aged 80 or older in a cohort sampled during active or convalescent COVID-19.

V and J are TRBV24-1 and TRBJ2-1; the match to TRBD2 covers 8 bases. The V and J ends lost 3 bases and 8 bases, in that order; junction bases with no gene match: 5. There are 14 residues in the CDR3. Germline CDR1 and CDR2: KGHDR and SFDVKD. CDR3 residues: CATSDPGRADEQFF. The CDR3, as DNA: TGTGCCACCAGTGATCCCGGGAGGGCGGATGAGCAGTTCTTC.

The rearrangement joins TRBV27 to TRBJ1-1; a weak D match, TRBD1 (5 bases). This CDR3 spans 18 amino acids. CDR1 and CDR2 from the germline V gene are MNHEY and SMNVEV (reference sequence). V lost 5 bases to trimming and J lost 3 bases, with 25 bases between them. CDR3 sequence reads: CASSHLVGEGLLHTEAFF. As DNA, the CDR3 is TGTGCCAGCAGTCATCTTGTGGGGGAGGGACTCCTACACACTGAAGCTTTCTTT.

The rearrangement uses TRBV29-1 and TRBJ2-6, with TRBD1 identical over 7 bases. Trimming cost V 4 bases and J 4 bases; bases outside gene matches: 10. Germline loops: CDR1 SQVTM, CDR2 ANQGSEA. This CDR3 has 16 residues. As DNA, the CDR3 is TGCAGCGTTGTAGACAGGGTTTTCCCCGGGGCCAACGTCCTGACTTTC. Protein product: CSVVDRVFPGANVLTF.

This clone was picked up a small number of times. The genes are TRBV9 and TRBJ2-2, with 10 positions matching TRBD1. From germline, CDR1 is SGDLS and CDR2 YYNGEE. Germline trimming cut 3 bases from V and 7 bases from J; bases unmatched to any gene: 9. There are 16 residues in the CDR3. This CDR3 reads CASSDRQGARGGELFF. The DNA of the CDR3 is TGTGCCAGCAGCGACCGACAGGGGGCGAGGGGCGGGGAGCTGTTTTTT.

The chain links TRBV27 to TRBJ1-1, with 8 bases aligning to TRBD1. The CDR3 totals 15 residues. Germline V gene sequence: CDR1 MNHEY, CDR2 SMNVEV (reference sequence). V lost 6 bases to trimming and J lost 5 bases; unmatched junction nucleotides: 11. Here the CDR3 reads CASRPKDRVGTEAFF. CDR3 bases: TGTGCCAGCAGACCCAAGGACAGGGTGGGAACTGAAGCTTTCTTT.